This passage covers 20 T cell receptor beta chains from one sample sequenced in a study of T cells after posttransplantation cyclophosphamide. Only in-frame clones appear in the TCRdb table, and some are missing; sequencing was by immunoSEQ multiplex PCR. The table lists roughly 40,000 clones, with no singletons. The sample comprised PBMCs. These receptors were obtained from a woman between 50 and 59 years old in good health and a related stem cell transplant donor.

There are many counts of this clone. The rearrangement links TRBV9 to TRBJ1-6; D is unresolved. Trimming left V 3 bases short and J 7 bases short, with 8 bases between. The CDR3 runs to 13 residues. The V gene's germline CDR1 is SGDLS and CDR2 YYNGEE. The CDR3 is CASSDRENSPLHF. The CDR3 DNA is TGTGCCAGCAGCGACCGGGAAAATTCACCCCTCCACTTT.

This clone was seen ten or more times. This chain joins TRBV11-2 and TRBJ2-2; TRBD1 agrees at 8 bases. The CDR3 consists of 20 residues. Germline trimming cut 0 bases from V and 2 bases from J; bases unmatched to any gene: 14. Germline CDR1 is SGHAT and CDR2 is FQNNGV. This CDR3 reads CASSLDQTAWTGINTGELFF. The CDR3 DNA is TGTGCCAGCAGCTTAGACCAAACCGCGTGGACAGGGATCAACACCGGGGAGCTGTTTTTT.

The chain joins TRBV4-2 to TRBJ1-2; 7 nucleotides align to TRBD1. The CDR3 contains 16 residues. With V trimmed by 0 bases and J by 8 bases, 12 bases remained unmatched. Germline V gene lookup returns CDR1 LGHNA and CDR2 YNFKEQ. CDR3 region: CASSQELLQGRYGYTF. The DNA of the CDR3 is TGTGCCAGCAGCCAAGAGCTCCTACAGGGGAGGTACGGCTACACCTTC.

This clone has at least ten counts. The V and J genes are TRBV5-4 and TRBJ2-1, with TRBD1 matching 7 bases. Trimming cost V 5 bases and J 8 bases; bases outside gene matches: 13. Germline V lookup: CDR1 SGHNT, CDR2 YYREEE (reference sequence). CDR3 length: 15 amino acids. The CDR3 coding sequence is TGTGCCAGCAGTCCCGGACAGGCTAAGTGGGATGAGCAGTTCTTC. Translated, it gives CASSPGQAKWDEQFF.

Many counts were recorded for this clone. The gene calls are TRBV5-8 and TRBJ1-1, with a tentative D call TRBD1 (5 bases). Per germline, CDR1 SGHTS and CDR2 YDEGEE. Trimming took 2 bases from V and 4 from J, leaving 15 bases between them. The CDR3 runs 15 residues. The CDR3 loop reads CASSFQGLSSTEAFF. CDR3 DNA sequence: TGTGCCAGCAGCTTCCAGGGTTTATCGTCCACTGAAGCTTTCTTT.

This clone was detected many times. The rearrangement links TRBV5-3 to TRBJ1-2, with D possibly being TRBD1 (6 bases). TRBV5-3 is placed among ORFs of uncertain function. Deletions cut 6 bases from V and 4 bases from J, with 19 bases between. This CDR3 region has 15 residues. CDR3 DNA sequence: TGTGCCAGAACTAGAACGGGGGGCTACGTCTATGGCTACACCTTC. This translates into CARTRTGGYVYGYTF.

This clone showed up many times. The chain couples TRBV6-5 to TRBJ1-3; D may be TRBD1 (5 bases). The CDR3 runs 15 residues. CDR1 and CDR2 (germline): MNHEY, SVGAGI. V was clipped by 6 bases and J by 0 bases, with 12 bases between them. The CDR3 reads CASRQGVHSGNTIYF. CDR3 nucleotide sequence: TGTGCCAGCAGGCAGGGTGTTCACTCTGGAAACACCATATATTTT.

This clone was recorded at least ten times. V is TRBV6-1 and J is TRBJ2-5; 9 positions match TRBD1. V shed 1 base and J 3 bases; nucleotides not matched to a gene: 6. The CDR3 spans 16 residues. Germline CDR1 reads MNHNS; CDR2 reads SASEGT. The CDR3 DNA sequence: TGTGCCAGCAGTGAAGGTTGGGACAGGGACGAAGAGACCCAGTACTTC. Translating gives CASSEGWDRDEETQYF.

The table lists this clone with many counts. The V gene is TRBV28, the J gene TRBJ2-7; 8 positions agree with TRBD1. V trimming: 2 bases; J trimming: 2 bases; junction bases outside the gene matches: 2. The CDR3 is 14 amino acids. From germline, CDR1 is MDHEN and CDR2 SYDVKM. CDR3 protein: CASSLQGATYEQYF. The CDR3 nucleotides are TGTGCCAGCAGTTTACAGGGGGCGACCTACGAGCAGTACTTC. Using reference TRBV28 and TRBJ2-7 for the parts outside the CDR3, the full variable domain is DVKVTQSSRYLVKRTGEKVFLECVQDMDHENMFWYRQDPGLGLRLIYFSYDVKMKEKGDIPEGYSVSREKKERFSLILESASTNQTSMYLCASSLQGATYEQYFGPGTRLTVT.

This clone was observed many times. The chain carries TRBV19 and TRBJ2-2; D is ambiguous. Trimming shortened V by 3 bases and J by 7 bases, and 6 bases separated the two germline ends. The CDR3 length is 12 residues. In germline, CDR1 is LNHDA, CDR2 SQIVND (reference sequence). CDR3 coding DNA: TGTGCCAGTAGTATCGGGTACGGGGAGCTGTTTTTT. Translation: CASSIGYGELFF.

Many counts were recorded for this clone. The chain carries TRBV2 and TRBJ1-1; 9 positions match TRBD1. V was clipped by 10 bases and J by 1 base; unmatched bases: 10. This CDR3 region has 15 residues. CDR1 and CDR2 from the germline V gene are SNHLY and FYNNEI. The CDR3 reads CATTGTGLRNTEAFF. The CDR3 DNA reads as TGTGCCACCACTGGGACAGGGCTCCGGAACACTGAAGCTTTCTTT. Variable domain in full (rest from reference TRBV2 and TRBJ1-1): EPEVTQTPSHQVTQMGQEVILRCVPISNHLYFYWYRQILGQKVEFLVSFYNNEISEKSEIFDDQFSVERPDGSNFTLKIRSTKLEDSAMYFCATTGTGLRNTEAFFGQGTRLTVV.

In this sample, this clone turned up many times. The rearrangement uses TRBV4-2 and TRBJ1-5, with 8 bases matching TRBD1. Unmatched junction bases numbered 1, after V lost 3 bases and J lost 0 bases. The length of the CDR3 is 15 residues. In germline, CDR1 is LGHNA, CDR2 YNFKEQ. CDR3 nucleotide sequence: TGTGCCAGCAGCCAGGACAGGGTTAGCAATCAGCCCCAGCATTTT. Translation gives CASSQDRVSNQPQHF.

This clone was found many times. This chain's CDR3 is CASSRGQGTEAFF. The CDR3 DNA sequence: TGTGCCAGCAGCCGGGGACAGGGCACTGAAGCTTTCTTT. The genes are TRBV7-9 and TRBJ1-1; 9 nucleotides align to TRBD1. In germline, CDR1 is SEHNR, CDR2 FQNEAQ (reference sequence). V was pared by 5 bases and J by 4 bases, with 2 bases of the junction left unmatched. This CDR3 comprises 13 residues.

This clone appeared many times. V and J are TRBV7-8 and TRBJ1-4, with 7 positions matching TRBD1. There are 15 residues in the CDR3. The V gene's germline CDR1 is SGHVS and CDR2 FQNEAQ. Unmatched junction bases numbered 3, after V lost 5 bases and J lost 0 bases. CDR3 sequence reads: CASSHGTATNEKLFF. The CDR3 nucleotides are TGTGCCAGCAGCCACGGGACAGCAACTAATGAAAAACTGTTTTTT.

Ten or more counts support this clone. This sequence joins TRBV30 and TRBJ1-2; 8 nucleotides match TRBD1. This CDR3 is built from 16 residues. Germline-derived CDR1 and CDR2 are GTSNPN and SVGIG (reference sequence). The junction had 10 bases not matched to a gene; V was cut back by 2 bases and J by 2 bases. The CDR3 reads CAWSRIPDRENYGYTF. The CDR3 DNA sequence: TGTGCCTGGAGTAGAATACCGGACAGGGAGAACTATGGCTACACCTTC.

In this sample, this clone turned up many times. The V and J genes are TRBV6-1 and TRBJ2-4; D is perhaps TRBD1 (6 bases). CDR1 MNHNS and CDR2 SASEGT come from the germline V gene. Trimming left V 4 bases short and J 6 bases short, with 13 bases between. This CDR3 contains 14 residues. CDR3 nucleotides: TGTGCCAGCAGTGTCCTTGGGACAAGAAACATTCAGTACTTC. Translation: CASSVLGTRNIQYF.

This clone was seen repeatedly, ten times or more. The V gene is TRBV29-1, the J gene TRBJ1-2; D unresolved. The CDR3 consists of 13 residues. The germline CDR1 and CDR2 sequences are SQVTM and ANQGSEA. V dropped 7 bases and J dropped 0 bases, with 12 bases sitting between them. The CDR3 nucleotides read TGCAGCGCCCTAAATACAGCTAACTATGGCTACACCTTC. Amino acids: CSALNTANYGYTF.

This clone has at least ten counts. This chain links TRBV30 with TRBJ1-1; possibly TRBD1 for D (6 bases). CDR3 length: 12 residues. V dropped 4 bases and J dropped 11 bases, with 17 bases sitting between them. Per the germline V gene, CDR1 is GTSNPN and CDR2 is SVGIG (reference sequence). Here the CDR3 DNA reads TGTGCCTGGAACTTACAGGGACCGATGGCTTTCTTT. Residues: CAWNLQGPMAFF.

This clone occurred many times. The chain links TRBV7-9 to TRBJ1-4, with 9 nucleotides matching TRBD1. CDR1 is SEHNR, CDR2 FQNEAQ, per germline (reference sequence). This CDR3 region has 14 residues. J gave up 7 bases and V 5 bases, and 5 bases lay outside the gene matches. CDR3 bases: TGTGCCAGCAGCAAACAGGGGGCGGGTGAAAAACTGTTTTTT. Amino acids: CASSKQGAGEKLFF.

The table lists this clone with a few counts. The rearrangement uses TRBV28 and TRBJ2-5, with D perhaps TRBD2 (6 bases). CDR3 length equals 12 residues. Trimming shortened V by 4 bases and J by 11 bases, and 14 bases separated the two germline ends. CDR1 is MDHEN, CDR2 SYDVKM, per germline. CDR3 sequence (DNA): TGTGCCAGCAGTTCCTTGGGGAGGCCTCAGTACTTC. Encoded protein: CASSSLGRPQYF.